The clone carrying this TCR beta chain was seen only once. Antigen unknown. This may stem from a read error, because a much larger clone lies one nucleotide away. The germline V gene has CDR1 DFQATT and CDR2 SNEGSKA (reference sequence). The CDR3 runs 14 residues. Trimming pared 6 bases from V and 4 bases from J, leaving 18 bases between. These data are taken from a study of glioma-infiltrating T cells. Whole-study findings and limits: Gliomas, especially low-grade, showed above-expected tissue-blood divergence; non-neoplastic patients showed below.

Amplification of TCR alpha and beta CDR3 regions from RNA used iRepertoire nested multiplex PCR. For one-step reverse transcription and amplification, 100-400 ng of tissue mRNA or PBMC total RNA was used. In TCRdb, the multiplex PCR reads were re-called with MiXCR into one record per CDR3 protein. The table includes about 130,000 distinct CDR3 sequences, about 25% detected once. The material sequenced was glioma tissue, nonneoplastic brain tissue, or PBMCs (not recorded which). V usage is TRBV20-1 and J usage is TRBJ1-1, with D unresolved. The origin of this receptor is a human donor with low-grade glioma or glioblastoma, undergoing nonglioma brain surgery, or in good health (not recorded which). CDR3 bases: TGCAGTGCCCTTCAAAGGGCAGCCAGCACTGAAGCTTTCTTT. Translation: CSALQRAASTEAFF.